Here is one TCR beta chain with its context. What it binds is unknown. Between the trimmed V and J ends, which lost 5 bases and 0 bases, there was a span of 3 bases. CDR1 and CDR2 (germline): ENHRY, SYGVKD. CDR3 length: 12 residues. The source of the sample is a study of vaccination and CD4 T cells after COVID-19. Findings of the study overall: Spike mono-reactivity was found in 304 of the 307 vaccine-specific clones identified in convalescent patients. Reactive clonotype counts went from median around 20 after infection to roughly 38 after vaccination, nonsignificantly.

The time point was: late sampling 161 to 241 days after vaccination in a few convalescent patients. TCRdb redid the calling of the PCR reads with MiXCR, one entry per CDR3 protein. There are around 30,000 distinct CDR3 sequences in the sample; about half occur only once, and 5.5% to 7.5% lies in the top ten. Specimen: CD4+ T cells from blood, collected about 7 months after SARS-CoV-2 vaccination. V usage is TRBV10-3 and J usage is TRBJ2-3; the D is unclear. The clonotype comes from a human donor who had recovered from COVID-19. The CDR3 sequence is CAISLSTDTQYF. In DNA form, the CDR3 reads TGTGCCATCAGTCTTAGCACAGATACGCAGTATTTT.